Listed below are T cell receptor beta chains from one sample, sequenced in a study of human T cells and chemical hapten exposure. TCRdb reprocessed the RACE reads via MiXCR and lists one record per CDR3 protein. There are about 80,000 distinct CDR3 sequences in the sample; approximately 14% occur only once, and roughly 4.5% lies in the top ten. The specimen was whole blood, collected in connection with sensitization to the hapten diphenylcyclopropenone (DPC). The receptors were sampled from a woman aged 45-60 years with alopecia areata. Some clones in this sample may be carry-over from other donors' samples. CDR3s include the opening cysteine and the closing phenylalanine or tryptophan. The order of the fields is J gene, clone size, V gene, D gene, CDR3 DNA, CDR3 protein. D genes are given only for firm matches. Some rows have no size entry. The others give once, few or many, or a class for an expanded clone.

J gene: TRBJ2-3
clone size: NA
V gene: TRBV9
D gene: NA
CDR3 DNA: TGTGCCAGCAGCGTAGCTGGGAATACGCAGTATTTT
CDR3 protein: CASSVAGNTQYF

J gene: TRBJ1-1
clone size: NA
V gene: TRBV10-3
D gene: TRBD1
CDR3 DNA: TGTGCCATCAGTGTGACAGGGACGAACACTGAAGCTTTCTTT
CDR3 protein: CAISVTGTNTEAFF

J gene: TRBJ2-7
clone size: few
V gene: TRBV12-3/TRBV12-4
D gene: NA
CDR3 DNA: TGTGCCAGCAGTTTCCAGACAGCCTACGAGCAGTACTTC
CDR3 protein: CASSFQTAYEQYF

J gene: TRBJ2-7
clone size: few
V gene: TRBV20-1
D gene: TRBD1
CDR3 DNA: TGCAGTGGACAGGGCACCTACGAGCAGTACTTC
CDR3 protein: CSGQGTYEQYF

J gene: TRBJ1-5
clone size: NA
V gene: TRBV7-2
D gene: NA
CDR3 DNA: TGTGCCAGCAGCTTCACCGGGGTCAATCAGCCCCAGCATTTT
CDR3 protein: CASSFTGVNQPQHF

J gene: TRBJ2-7
clone size: NA
V gene: TRBV18
D gene: NA
CDR3 DNA: TGTGCCAGCTCACGAGCCAGGGGACCGGGACCCTACGAGCAGTACTTC
CDR3 protein: CASSRARGPGPYEQYF

J gene: TRBJ2-1
clone size: NA
V gene: TRBV28
D gene: NA
CDR3 DNA: TGTGTCAACCCTCAGGGTTGGGCATTCTTCGTAGAGCAGTTCTTC
CDR3 protein: CVNPQGWAFFVEQFF

J gene: TRBJ2-3
clone size: many
V gene: TRBV7-2
D gene: NA
CDR3 DNA: TGTGCCAGCAGCTTGACCGGGGGCCCCACAGATACGCAGTATTTT
CDR3 protein: CASSLTGGPTDTQYF

J gene: TRBJ2-3
clone size: NA
V gene: TRBV4-3
D gene: NA
CDR3 DNA: TGCGCCAGCAGCCAAGATTATCCGGGCGCAGATACGCAGTATTTT
CDR3 protein: CASSQDYPGADTQYF

J gene: TRBJ2-1
clone size: NA
V gene: TRBV29-1
D gene: TRBD2
CDR3 DNA: TGCAGCGGGAGACTAGCGGGAGTCGGTTACAATGAGCAGTTCTTC
CDR3 protein: CSGRLAGVGYNEQFF

J gene: TRBJ2-1
clone size: few
V gene: TRBV5-1
D gene: NA
CDR3 DNA: TGCGCCAGCAGCTTGGGCGATACCTACAATGAGCAGTTCTTC
CDR3 protein: CASSLGDTYNEQFF

J gene: TRBJ2-5
clone size: NA
V gene: TRBV20-1
D gene: NA
CDR3 DNA: TGCAGTGCTATGGGATTCGGAAAAGAGACCCAGTACTTC
CDR3 protein: CSAMGFGKETQYF

J gene: TRBJ2-1
clone size: NA
V gene: TRBV30
D gene: NA
CDR3 DNA: TGTGCCTGGACTAGCCTCAATGAGCAGTTCTTC
CDR3 protein: CAWTSLNEQFF

J gene: TRBJ1-4
clone size: many
V gene: TRBV4-3
D gene: NA
CDR3 DNA: TGCGCCAGCAGCCAAGATCTGAAAAGCTTAGAAAAACTGTTTTTT
CDR3 protein: CASSQDLKSLEKLFF

J gene: TRBJ1-1
clone size: NA
V gene: TRBV6-2/TRBV6-3
D gene: TRBD1
CDR3 DNA: TGTGCCAGCAGGAGAAGAGACAGGGGGAAAACTGAAGCTTTCTTT
CDR3 protein: CASRRRDRGKTEAFF

J gene: TRBJ2-5
clone size: NA
V gene: TRBV7-8
D gene: TRBD2
CDR3 DNA: TGTGCCAGCAGCTTAGCTCGAACGACTAGCGGGAGGATCCAAGAGACCCAGTACTTC
CDR3 protein: CASSLARTTSGRIQETQYF

J gene: TRBJ1-1
clone size: few
V gene: TRBV29-1
D gene: NA
CDR3 DNA: TGCAGCGTTGAAGACGCCAAAAACACTGAAGCTTTCTTT
CDR3 protein: CSVEDAKNTEAFF

J gene: TRBJ1-6
clone size: NA
V gene: TRBV12-3/TRBV12-4
D gene: NA
CDR3 DNA: TGTGCCAGCAGTGACACGGGGGACGGTTCACCCCTCCACTTT
CDR3 protein: CASSDTGDGSPLHF

J gene: TRBJ2-3
clone size: few
V gene: TRBV7-2
D gene: NA
CDR3 DNA: TGTGCCAGCAGCCTCGATAGGAGAGAGGCGCAGTATTTT
CDR3 protein: CASSLDRREAQYF

J gene: TRBJ2-1
clone size: few
V gene: TRBV28
D gene: NA
CDR3 DNA: TGTGCCACCTCCGAGGGGTTGGATGAGCAGTTCTTC
CDR3 protein: CATSEGLDEQFF

J gene: TRBJ2-3
clone size: NA
V gene: TRBV7-7
D gene: NA
CDR3 DNA: TGTGCCAGCAGCCCTCTAGCGCCGAGCCCCACAGATACGCAGTATTTT
CDR3 protein: CASSPLAPSPTDTQYF

J gene: TRBJ2-1
clone size: many
V gene: TRBV6-2/TRBV6-3
D gene: TRBD2
CDR3 DNA: TGTGCCAGCAGACCGGGACTAGCGGGAGAAGACAATGAGCAGTTCTTC
CDR3 protein: CASRPGLAGEDNEQFF

J gene: TRBJ2-3
clone size: NA
V gene: TRBV2
D gene: NA
CDR3 DNA: TGTGCCAGCAGTGCGGGGACGGGAAGCACAGATACGCAGTATTTT
CDR3 protein: CASSAGTGSTDTQYF

J gene: TRBJ2-5
clone size: few
V gene: TRBV18
D gene: NA
CDR3 DNA: TGTGCCAGCTCACCCTCGAGGAGTTCTGAGACCCAGTACTTC
CDR3 protein: CASSPSRSSETQYF

J gene: TRBJ1-2
clone size: many
V gene: TRBV3-1
D gene: TRBD1
CDR3 DNA: TGTGCCAGCAGCCAATCCACGACAGGGAGCCATGGCTACACCTTC
CDR3 protein: CASSQSTTGSHGYTF

J gene: TRBJ1-1
clone size: NA
V gene: TRBV20-1
D gene: NA
CDR3 DNA: TGCAGTGCTGAAACCGGGACGGCGAACACTGAAGCTTTCTTT
CDR3 protein: CSAETGTANTEAFF

J gene: TRBJ2-5
clone size: NA
V gene: TRBV15
D gene: NA
CDR3 DNA: TGTGCCACCGGAGAGGGACTCCAAGAGACCCAGTACTTC
CDR3 protein: CATGEGLQETQYF

J gene: TRBJ2-4
clone size: NA
V gene: TRBV6-1
D gene: NA
CDR3 DNA: TGTGCCAGCATCAAAGCCTTAGGGGCCAAAAACATTCAGTACTTC
CDR3 protein: CASIKALGAKNIQYF

J gene: TRBJ2-7
clone size: NA
V gene: TRBV28
D gene: NA
CDR3 DNA: TGTGCCAGCAGTCGAAGCGGACCTCTCAGCGAGCAGTACTTC
CDR3 protein: CASSRSGPLSEQYF

J gene: TRBJ2-6
clone size: few
V gene: TRBV7-2
D gene: NA
CDR3 DNA: TGTGCCAGCAGCCCCGCCGTCTCACGGGCCAACGTCCTGACTTTC
CDR3 protein: CASSPAVSRANVLTF

J gene: TRBJ2-1
clone size: NA
V gene: TRBV30
D gene: TRBD2
CDR3 DNA: TGTGCCTGGACATCCGGGACTAGCGGTACTTACAATGAGCAGTTCTTC
CDR3 protein: CAWTSGTSGTYNEQFF

J gene: TRBJ2-2
clone size: NA
V gene: TRBV7-6
D gene: TRBD2
CDR3 DNA: TGTGCCAGCAGCTCAATCCGCGGGAGCACCGGGGAGCTGTTTTTT
CDR3 protein: CASSSIRGSTGELFF

J gene: TRBJ1-4
clone size: few
V gene: TRBV3-1
D gene: TRBD1
CDR3 DNA: TGTGCCAGCAGCCTGATGACGGGACAGGGGCGTGAAAAACTGTTTTTT
CDR3 protein: CASSLMTGQGREKLFF

J gene: TRBJ2-5
clone size: few
V gene: TRBV10-1
D gene: NA
CDR3 DNA: TGCGCCAGCAGTGAGTCGACAGCCCAAGAGACCCAGTACTTC
CDR3 protein: CASSESTAQETQYF

J gene: TRBJ1-6
clone size: NA
V gene: TRBV3-1
D gene: NA
CDR3 DNA: TGTGCCAGCAGCCAAGGGAACCAGAATTCACCCCTCCACTTT
CDR3 protein: CASSQGNQNSPLHF

J gene: TRBJ2-5
clone size: few
V gene: TRBV7-2
D gene: TRBD1
CDR3 DNA: TGTGCCAGCAGCTTAGTATTGACAGGGGGAGAAGAGACCCAGTACTTC
CDR3 protein: CASSLVLTGGEETQYF

J gene: TRBJ1-1
clone size: few
V gene: TRBV30
D gene: NA
CDR3 DNA: TGTGCCTGGAGTAAAGGAGACAGGATGAACACTGAAGCTTTCTTT
CDR3 protein: CAWSKGDRMNTEAFF

J gene: TRBJ2-5
clone size: NA
V gene: TRBV7-2
D gene: TRBD1
CDR3 DNA: TGTGCCAGCAGCTTCAGGGGGCAGCGAGAGACCCAGTACTTC
CDR3 protein: CASSFRGQRETQYF

J gene: TRBJ2-6
clone size: few
V gene: TRBV11-2
D gene: NA
CDR3 DNA: TGTGCCAGCAGCCCCAGGGACGTGAGTGGATCCTCTGGGGCCAACGTCCTGACTTTC
CDR3 protein: CASSPRDVSGSSGANVLTF

J gene: TRBJ2-7
clone size: few
V gene: TRBV20-1
D gene: NA
CDR3 DNA: TGCAGTGCCGAAGGTGGCCAGGGTGTTTCCTACGAGCAGTACTTC
CDR3 protein: CSAEGGQGVSYEQYF

J gene: TRBJ1-4
clone size: NA
V gene: TRBV28
D gene: TRBD1
CDR3 DNA: TGTGCCAGCACAGGGGGCAATGAAAAACTGTTTTTT
CDR3 protein: CASTGGNEKLFF

J gene: TRBJ1-6
clone size: NA
V gene: TRBV6-5
D gene: NA
CDR3 DNA: TGTGCCAGCAGTCCCGGACGCGGGGATTCACCCCTCCACTTT
CDR3 protein: CASSPGRGDSPLHF